This entry describes one T cell receptor beta chain. Germline values: CDR1 SNHLY, CDR2 FYNNEI. V lost 6 bases to trimming and J lost 7 bases, with 15 bases between them. The CDR3 runs 14 residues. These data originate in a study of blood T cell repertoires in COVID-19. Study in general: Sites in the United States, Italy and Spain provided acute and convalescent COVID-19 samples. Sources were T cells, B-cell-depleted T cells, or PBMCs; the material itself was cDNA or gDNA.

Authors' processing steps: Cell counts per sample came from amplifying reference gene primers. Some clones are missing from TCRdb's copy, which holds only in-frame ones; the method was immunoSEQ multiplex PCR. The V and J calls and the clone size are those of that table, but D and trimming were determined from the DNA. The sample includes 130,000 to 150,000 clones, over 75% seen only once; the top ten take 1.8%. The TCR was taken from a man between 65 and 79 years old with acute or convalescent COVID-19. Sample: peripheral blood. The chain carries TRBV2 and TRBJ1-4; D is perhaps TRBD1 (6 bases). CDR3 sequence reads: CASRSTGSAEKLFF. The CDR3 coding sequence is TGTGCCAGCAGATCCACAGGGTCGGCTGAAAAACTGTTTTTT.